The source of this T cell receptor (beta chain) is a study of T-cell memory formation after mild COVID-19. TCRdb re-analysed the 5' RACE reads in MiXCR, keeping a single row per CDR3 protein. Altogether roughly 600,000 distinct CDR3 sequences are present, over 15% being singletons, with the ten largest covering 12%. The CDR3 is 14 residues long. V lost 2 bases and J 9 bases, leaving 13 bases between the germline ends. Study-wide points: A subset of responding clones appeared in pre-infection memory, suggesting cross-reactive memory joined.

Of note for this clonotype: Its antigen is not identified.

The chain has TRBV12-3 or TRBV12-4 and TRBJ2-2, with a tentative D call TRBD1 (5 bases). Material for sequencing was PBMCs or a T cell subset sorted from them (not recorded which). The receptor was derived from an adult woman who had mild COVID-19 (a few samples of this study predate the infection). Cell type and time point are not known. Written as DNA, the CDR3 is TGTGCCAGCAGTTTAAACGGCAGGGTGTGGGAGCTGTTTTTT. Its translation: CASSLNGRVWELFF.